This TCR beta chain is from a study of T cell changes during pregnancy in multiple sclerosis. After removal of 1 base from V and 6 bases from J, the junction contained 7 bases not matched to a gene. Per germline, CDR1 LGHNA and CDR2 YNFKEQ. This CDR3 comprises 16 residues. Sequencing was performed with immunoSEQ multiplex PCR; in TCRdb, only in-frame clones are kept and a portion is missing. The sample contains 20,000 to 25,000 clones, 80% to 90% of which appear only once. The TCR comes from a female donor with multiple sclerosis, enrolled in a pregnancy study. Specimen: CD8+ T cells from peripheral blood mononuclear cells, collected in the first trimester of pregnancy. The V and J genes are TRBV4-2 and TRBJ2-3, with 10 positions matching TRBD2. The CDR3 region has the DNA TGTGCCAGCAGCCAAGGACTAGCGGGTCTGAGCGATACGCAGTATTTT. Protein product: CASSQGLAGLSDTQYF.